This T cell receptor beta chain was identified in a study of early T cells in non-severe SARS-CoV-2 infection. Study summary: Unpaired chains resulted from sequencing bulk RNA of unsorted whole blood.

Individual cDNA molecules received unique molecular identifiers during library preparation. TCRdb re-analysed the 5' RACE reads in MiXCR, keeping a single row per CDR3 protein. The sample shows some 80,000 distinct CDR3 sequences, approximately 12% of them seen only once. This clonotype was found a few times. Its specificity is not known. Study results and caveats: Database matching using VDJdb favored anti-spike CD8 responses, with private and CD4 specificities left missing.

V lost 7 bases and J lost 2, with 17 bases in between. There are 15 residues in the CDR3. CDR1 is MDHEN and CDR2 is SYDVKM in the germline V gene. Sequences were obtained from whole blood. The gene calls are TRBV28 and TRBJ2-5; a possible D gene is TRBD1 (7 bases). The TCR sequence derives from an adult who was a healthcare worker with PCR-confirmed SARS-CoV-2 infection or an uninfected control (not recorded which). This CDR3 is CASTSTPGGQETQYF. CDR3 bases: TGTGCCAGCACTTCAACCCCAGGGGGGCAAGAGACCCAGTACTTC.